The T cell receptor (beta chain) described here comes from a study of cytomegalovirus exposure and HLA in healthy donors. In the PCR, 60 Vbeta and 13 Jbeta primers were used. TCRdb keeps only in-frame clones here, not all; method: immunoSEQ multiplex PCR. Found here are more than 200,000 clones, more than 60% of them singletons; the top ten hold under 0.25%. The study, taken as a whole, reports: Both high specificity and high sensitivity reportedly marked the classifier's diagnosis of cytomegalovirus status.

On this clone itself: The antigen remains undetermined.

This CDR3 is 15 amino acids long. CDR1 and CDR2 from the germline V gene are MNHNS and SASEGT. The germline V and J ends were trimmed by 2 bases and 6 bases, with 13 bases remaining between them. V is TRBV6-1 and J is TRBJ1-4; D unclear. Sequencing input: PBMCs. This receptor was obtained from a girl aged 2-9 years in good health and CMV-seronegative. Here the CDR3 DNA reads TGTGCCAGCAGTGAATTTTTGAGGGCGGATGAAAAACTGTTTTTT. As protein: CASSEFLRADEKLFF.